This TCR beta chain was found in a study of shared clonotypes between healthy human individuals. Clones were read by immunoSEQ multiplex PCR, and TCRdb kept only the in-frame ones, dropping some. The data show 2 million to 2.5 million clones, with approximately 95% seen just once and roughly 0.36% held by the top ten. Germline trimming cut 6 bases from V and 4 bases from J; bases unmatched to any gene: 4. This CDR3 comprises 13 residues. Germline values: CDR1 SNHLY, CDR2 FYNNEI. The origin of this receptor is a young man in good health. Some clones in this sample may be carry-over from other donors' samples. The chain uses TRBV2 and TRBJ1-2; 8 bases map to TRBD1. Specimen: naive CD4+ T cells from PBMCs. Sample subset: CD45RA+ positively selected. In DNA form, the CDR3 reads TGTGCCAGCAGAGGGACAGGCCTCTATGGCTACACCTTC. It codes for CASRGTGLYGYTF.